The subject of this entry is one T cell receptor beta chain. This sample stems from a study of OX40 agonist ivuxolimab in advanced cancers. Across the whole study: Patients with prior anti-PD-1, anti-PD-L1 or anti-CTLA-4 therapy were eligible; approximately 37% had some.

Only in-frame clones appear in the TCRdb table, and some are missing; sequencing was by immunoSEQ multiplex PCR. The data show tens of thousands of clones, roughly nine tenths seen once. Germline-derived CDR1 and CDR2 are KGHSH and LQKENI. This CDR3 is built from 14 residues. Trimming stripped 3 bases from V and 5 bases from J, with 13 bases between. This TCR was recovered from an adult with an advanced solid tumor such as melanoma, head and neck, liver or kidney cancer. The chain employs TRBV18 and TRBJ2-5; D might be TRBD2 (5 bases). Specimen: CD4+ or CD8+ T cells sorted from blood, collected in a trial of the OX40 agonist ivuxolimab. CDR3: CASSPDGVWETQYF. Written as DNA, the CDR3 is TGTGCCAGCTCACCCGACGGGGTCTGGGAGACCCAGTACTTC.